Reported below is one TCR beta chain. Its matching antigen is unknown. The CDR3 contains 15 residues. Germline V CDR1 and CDR2: KGHSH, LQKENI. V was trimmed by 5 bases and J by 5 bases, leaving 18 bases between them. The data were obtained in a study of vaccination effects on CD4 cells after COVID-19. Data came from immunoSEQ multiplex PCR; TCRdb stores just in-frame clones and leaves some out. The sample has tens of thousands of clones; around 73% are singletons. Prior to sequencing, the ViraFEST assay stimulated PBMC with viral peptide pools, which expanded the antigen-specific CD4+ T cells. After more than 8 days in culture, the CD4+ T cells were isolated. Subjects were given two BNT162b2 or mRNA-1273 vaccine doses. The vaccine recipients had no prior SARS-CoV-2 infection, with negative nucleocapsid antibodies. Wells containing a few million PBMC each were cultured with 10 IU/ml IL-2 and approximately 10 ug/ml peptides. Half of the medium was exchanged for IL-2 medium on both days 3 and 7.

The source is a human donor who received a COVID-19 vaccine. The chain combines TRBV18 with TRBJ2-5, with D possibly TRBD1 on 5 matching bases. The sequencing used CD4+ T cells from PBMCs cultured with HCoV-229E spike peptides, collected after COVID-19 vaccination. Here the CDR3 reads CASSSRTNRRETQYF. CDR3 sequence (DNA): TGTGCCAGCTCATCGCGGACAAACCGAAGGGAGACCCAGTACTTC.